Shown below are 11 T cell receptor beta chains from a single sample sequenced in a study of blood T cells in healthy people across ages (dated by TCRdb to between 2014 and 2016). The library was made by 5' RACE. Data came from an Illumina HiSeq 2500. A second PCR of roughly 7 to 11 cycles was performed with a sample-barcoded 5' primer and a J-beta primer mix. TCRdb reanalyzed the raw reads on its own, using fastp at Q25 for trimming and MiXCR for clone calling, and kept in-frame beta chains. Entries that share a CDR3 protein sequence are merged under the most common genes and DNA. The sample profile shows 650,000 to 950,000 distinct CDR3 sequences; around 45% of them were found once. The ten largest clones add up to roughly 19% of the sample. Sequenced sample: blood. The origin of the receptors is a man in his sixties in good health.

J is TRBJ2-3 and V is TRBV4-3; maybe TRBD1 (5 bases). Germline assignment: CDR1 LGHNA and CDR2 YSLEER. There are 16 residues in the CDR3. V shed 3 bases and J shed 5 bases, with 18 bases lying between them. The CDR3 DNA follows: TGCGCCAGCAGCCATGTCACAGGAAATGCCGAAGATACGCAGTATTTT. Amino acids: CASSHVTGNAEDTQYF.

J is TRBJ2-5 and V is TRBV20-1; D might be TRBD2 (7 bases). CDR1 and CDR2 from the germline V gene are DFQATT and SNEGSKA (reference sequence). The V and J ends lost 3 bases and 3 bases respectively, with 14 bases between them. The CDR3 has 14 amino acids. The CDR3 spells CSARSTGGKETQYF. CDR3 coding DNA: TGCAGTGCTAGGTCGACGGGGGGCAAAGAGACCCAGTACTTC.

The rearrangement links TRBV6-2 or TRBV6-3 to TRBJ2-5, with 8 bases identical to TRBD1. CDR1 is MNHEY and CDR2 is SVGEGT in the germline V gene. This CDR3 contains 16 residues. J lost 5 bases, V lost 6 bases, and 14 bases had no gene match. CDR3 nucleotide sequence: TGTGCCAGCAGACCCCTTTGGACAGGGAAAAAGGAGACCCAGTACTTC. This translates into CASRPLWTGKKETQYF.

The chain uses TRBV6-5 and TRBJ2-2; 8 bases match TRBD1. Germline CDR1 and CDR2: MNHEY and SVGAGI. The CDR3 has 16 amino acids. J was trimmed by 0 bases and V by 6 bases; bases with no gene match: 6. The CDR3, as DNA: TGTGCCAGCAGCCGGACAGGGTATTCGAACACCGGGGAGCTGTTTTTT. This codes for CASSRTGYSNTGELFF.

Concerning this clonotype itself: This could be a read error, since a much larger clone is one nucleotide away. This chain links TRBV6-5 with TRBJ2-4, with 9 nucleotides matching TRBD1. In germline, CDR1 is MNHEY, CDR2 SVGAGI. V shed 2 bases, J shed 0 bases, and the junction held 8 bases outside the gene matches. This CDR3 comprises 18 residues. CDR3 region: CASSYRRTGELAKNIQYF. Written as DNA, the CDR3 is TGTGCCAGCAGTTACCGCCGGACAGGGGAGCTAGCCAAAAACATTCAGTACTTC.

The table lists this clonotype with a few counts. This chain links TRBV12-3 or TRBV12-4 with TRBJ2-7; 12 bases fit TRBD2. The junction had 4 bases not matched to a gene; V was cut back by 5 bases and J by 5 bases. The CDR3 covers 14 residues. CDR3 DNA: TGTGCCAGCAGTCCGACTAGCGGGGGCCACGAGCAGTACTTC. It translates to CASSPTSGGHEQYF.

This clonotype was observed a few times. This chain connects TRBV5-1 to TRBJ2-5; TRBD2 agrees at 7 bases. Unmatched junction bases numbered 3, after V lost 0 bases and J lost 4 bases. Germline CDR1 reads SGHRS; CDR2 reads YFSETQ. The CDR3 has 14 amino acids. CDR3 region: CASSLDGRVETQYF. In DNA form, the CDR3 reads TGCGCCAGCAGCTTGGATGGGAGGGTAGAGACCCAGTACTTC.

The chain joins TRBV5-4 to TRBJ2-3; 10 bases align to TRBD1. V lost 5 bases, J lost 6 bases, and 9 bases stayed unmatched. Germline V gene sequence: CDR1 SGHNT, CDR2 YYREEE (reference sequence). The CDR3 covers 15 residues. The CDR3 loop is CASREGQGLGDTQYF. CDR3 DNA: TGTGCCAGCAGAGAGGGACAGGGGTTGGGGGATACGCAGTATTTT. Looking up the rest from reference TRBV5-4 and TRBJ2-3 gives the full variable domain: ETGVTQSPTHLIKTRGQQVTLRCSSQSGHNTVSWYQQALGQGPQFIFQYYREEENGRGNFPPRFSGLQFPNYSSELNVNALELDDSALYLCASREGQGLGDTQYFGPGTRLTVL.

The rearrangement uses TRBV5-6 and TRBJ1-1; tentative D call: TRBD1 (5 bases). The CDR3 is 14 amino acids. Germline CDR1 SGHDT, CDR2 YYEEEE. V lost 4 bases, J lost 5 bases, and 15 bases lay in between. Here the CDR3 reads CASSGGGKGTEAFF. DNA for the CDR3: TGTGCCAGCAGCGGCGGGGGGAAAGGGACTGAAGCTTTCTTT.

In this sample, this clonotype turned up a few times. This may be a read error, as it is one base from a much larger clone. The rearrangement joins TRBV11-2 to TRBJ2-5; D gene ambiguous. CDR1 and CDR2 (germline): SGHAT, FQNNGV. This CDR3 comprises 12 residues. The V end lost 0 bases, the J end lost 6 bases, and 5 bases lay between the germline ends. CDR3 sequence reads: CASSLDRKTQYF. The CDR3 DNA sequence: TGTGCCAGCAGCTTAGACAGAAAGACCCAGTACTTC. Variable domain in full (rest from reference TRBV11-2 and TRBJ2-5): EAGVAQSPRYKIIEKRQSVAFWCNPISGHATLYWYQQILGQGPKLLIQFQNNGVVDDSQLPKDRFSAERLKGVDSTLKIQPAKLEDSAVYLCASSLDRKTQYFGPGTRLLVL.

The CDR3 loop is CASSLVYGRSYNEQFF. In nucleotides, the CDR3 is TGTGCCAGCAGCTTAGTTTATGGGCGCTCCTACAATGAGCAGTTCTTC. V gene TRBV7-2 combines with J gene TRBJ2-1, with D unclear. The CDR3 is 16 amino acids. Germline CDR1 is SGHTA and CDR2 is FQGNSA. Trimming shortened V by 1 base and J by 0 bases, and 10 bases separated the two germline ends.